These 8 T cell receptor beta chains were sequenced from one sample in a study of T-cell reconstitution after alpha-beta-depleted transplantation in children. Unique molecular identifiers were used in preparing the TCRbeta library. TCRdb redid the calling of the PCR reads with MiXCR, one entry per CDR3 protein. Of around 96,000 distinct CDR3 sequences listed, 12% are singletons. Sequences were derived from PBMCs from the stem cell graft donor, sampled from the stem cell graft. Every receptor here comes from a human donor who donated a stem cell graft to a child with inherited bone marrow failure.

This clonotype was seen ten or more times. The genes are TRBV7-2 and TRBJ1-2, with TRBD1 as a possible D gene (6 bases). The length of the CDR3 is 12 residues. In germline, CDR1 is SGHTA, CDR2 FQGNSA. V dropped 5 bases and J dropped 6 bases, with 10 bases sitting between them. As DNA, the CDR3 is TGTGCCAGCAGCCCAGGGGTACATGGCTACACCTTC. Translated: CASSPGVHGYTF.

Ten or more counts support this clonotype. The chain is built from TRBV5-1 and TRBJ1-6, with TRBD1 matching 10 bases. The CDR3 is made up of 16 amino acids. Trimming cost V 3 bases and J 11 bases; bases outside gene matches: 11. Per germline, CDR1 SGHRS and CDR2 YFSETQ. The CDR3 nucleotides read TGCGCCAGCAGCTCTGGGACAGGGGATGTAGGCGCACCCCTCCACTTT. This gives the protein CASSSGTGDVGAPLHF. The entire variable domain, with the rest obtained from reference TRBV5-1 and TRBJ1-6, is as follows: KAGVTQTPRYLIKTRGQQVTLSCSPISGHRSVSWYQQTPGQGLQFLFEYFSETQRNKGNFPGRFSGRQFSNSRSEMNVSTLELGDSALYLCASSSGTGDVGAPLHFGNGTRLTVT.

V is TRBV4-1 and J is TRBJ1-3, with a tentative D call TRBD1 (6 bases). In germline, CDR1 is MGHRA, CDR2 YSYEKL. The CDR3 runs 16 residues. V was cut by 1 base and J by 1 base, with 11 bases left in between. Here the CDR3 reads CASSQVGRGSGNTIYF. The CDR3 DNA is TGCGCCAGCAGCCAAGTGGGGAGGGGGTCTGGAAACACCATATATTTT.

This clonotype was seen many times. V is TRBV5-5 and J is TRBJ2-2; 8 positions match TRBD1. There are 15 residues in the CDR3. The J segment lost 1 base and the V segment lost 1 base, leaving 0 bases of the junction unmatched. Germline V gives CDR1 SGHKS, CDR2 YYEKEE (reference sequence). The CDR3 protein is CASSLTGGNTGELFF. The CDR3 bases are TGTGCCAGCAGCTTGACAGGGGGGAACACCGGGGAGCTGTTTTTT.

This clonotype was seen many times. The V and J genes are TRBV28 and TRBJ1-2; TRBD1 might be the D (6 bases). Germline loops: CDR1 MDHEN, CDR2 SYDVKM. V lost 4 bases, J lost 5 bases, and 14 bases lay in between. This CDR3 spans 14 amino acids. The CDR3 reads CASSSPGGTYGYTF. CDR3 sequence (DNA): TGTGCCAGCAGTTCCCCGGGGGGCACTTATGGCTACACCTTC.

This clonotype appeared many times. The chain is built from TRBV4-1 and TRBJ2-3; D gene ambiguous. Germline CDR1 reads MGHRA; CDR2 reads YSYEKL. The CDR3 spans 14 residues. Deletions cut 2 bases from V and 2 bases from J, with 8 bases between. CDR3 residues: CASSQQDLTDTQYF. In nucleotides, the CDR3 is TGCGCCAGCAGCCAACAGGACCTCACAGATACGCAGTATTTT.

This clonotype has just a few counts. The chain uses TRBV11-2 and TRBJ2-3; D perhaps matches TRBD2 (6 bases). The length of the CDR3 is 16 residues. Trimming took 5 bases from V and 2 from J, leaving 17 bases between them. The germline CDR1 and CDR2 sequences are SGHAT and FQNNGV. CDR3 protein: CASSRLAGSLTDTQYF. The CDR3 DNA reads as TGTGCCAGCAGCCGTTTGGCGGGGAGTCTCACAGATACGCAGTATTTT.

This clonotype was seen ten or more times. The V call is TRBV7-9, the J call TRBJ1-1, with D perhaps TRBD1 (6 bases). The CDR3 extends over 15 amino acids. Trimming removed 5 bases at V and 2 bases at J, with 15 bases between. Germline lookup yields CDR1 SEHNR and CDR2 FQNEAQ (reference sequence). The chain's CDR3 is CASSPLTGLNTEAFF. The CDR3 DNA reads TGTGCCAGCAGCCCACTGACAGGCCTCAACACTGAAGCTTTCTTT. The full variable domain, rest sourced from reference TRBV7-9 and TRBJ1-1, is DTGVSQNPRHKITKRGQNVTFRCDPISEHNRLYWYRQTLGQGPEFLTYFQNEAQLEKSRLLSDRFSAERPKGSFSTLEIQRTEQGDSAMYLCASSPLTGLNTEAFFGQGTRLTVV.